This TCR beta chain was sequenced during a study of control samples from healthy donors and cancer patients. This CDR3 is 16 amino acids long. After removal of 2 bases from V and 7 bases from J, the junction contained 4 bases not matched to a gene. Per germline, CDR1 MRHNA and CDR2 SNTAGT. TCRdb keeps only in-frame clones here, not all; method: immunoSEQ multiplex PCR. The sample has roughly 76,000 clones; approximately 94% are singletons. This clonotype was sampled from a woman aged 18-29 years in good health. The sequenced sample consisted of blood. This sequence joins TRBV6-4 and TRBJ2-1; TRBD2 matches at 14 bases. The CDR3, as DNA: TGTGCCAGCAGTGACGGGACTAGCGGGAGCTTTAATGAGCAGTTCTTC. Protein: CASSDGTSGSFNEQFF.